Below are 8 T cell receptor beta chains sequenced from a single sample in a study of shared clonotypes between healthy human individuals. Generated by immunoSEQ multiplex PCR, the TCRdb table keeps only in-frame clones and is missing some. The data show about 2 million clones, about 95% seen once. The source material was naive CD4+ T cells sorted from blood. Subset specified: CD45RA+ positively selected. The receptor source for this set is a man aged 18 to 30 in good health.

The chain links TRBV12-5 to TRBJ2-3; D remains unclear. The germline CDR1 and CDR2 sequences are LGHNT and FRNRAP. The V end lost 0 bases, the J end lost 2 bases, and 15 bases lay between the germline ends. This CDR3 is 17 amino acids long. CDR3 DNA: TGTGCTAGTGGTTTGGTAGCCCGGTCAATGATCACAGATACGCAGTATTTT. Protein: CASGLVARSMITDTQYF.

The CDR3 nucleotides are TGTGCCAGTAGTCCCTGGACAGGCGAAAAACTGTTTTTT. This gives the protein CASSPWTGEKLFF. The chain carries TRBV19 and TRBJ1-4; TRBD1 agrees at 7 bases. CDR3 size: 13 residues. V lost 5 bases, J lost 8 bases, and 5 bases stayed unmatched. Germline lookup yields CDR1 LNHDA and CDR2 SQIVND (reference sequence).

This rearrangement joins TRBV19 to TRBJ1-5; TRBD1 aligns across 9 bases. The J segment lost 5 bases and the V segment lost 4 bases, leaving 6 bases of the junction unmatched. The CDR3 is 15 amino acids. Germline lookup yields CDR1 LNHDA and CDR2 SQIVND (reference sequence). As DNA, the CDR3 is TGTGCCAGTAGTACCACAGGGGGCGCCTATCAGCCCCAGCATTTT. This encodes CASSTTGGAYQPQHF.

This chain joins TRBV7-2 and TRBJ2-3; 9 nucleotides agree with TRBD1. Germline CDR1 and CDR2: SGHTA and FQGNSA. CDR3 length: 14 amino acids. Losses at the gene ends were 4 bases for V and 5 bases for J; bases not matched to a gene: 4. CDR3 amino acids: CASSSPGQGDTQYF. CDR3 sequence (DNA): TGTGCCAGCAGCTCCCCGGGACAGGGAGATACGCAGTATTTT. Drawing the rest from reference TRBV7-2 and TRBJ2-3, the complete variable domain is GAGVSQSPSNKVTEKGKDVELRCDPISGHTALYWYRQSLGQGLEFLIYFQGNSAPDKSGLPSDRFSAERTGGSVSTLTIQRTQQEDSAVYLCASSSPGQGDTQYFGPGTRLTVL.

V and J are TRBV7-9 and TRBJ2-5; maybe TRBD2 (6 bases). Trimming took 2 bases from V and 5 from J, leaving 15 bases between them. Germline V lookup: CDR1 SEHNR, CDR2 FQNEAQ (reference sequence). This CDR3 spans 15 amino acids. CDR3 residues: CASSLQRGLSETQYF. CDR3 coding DNA: TGTGCCAGCAGCTTACAACGGGGACTGAGCGAGACCCAGTACTTC.

The rearrangement uses TRBV28 and TRBJ2-7; TRBD1 agrees at 9 bases. Germline assignment: CDR1 MDHEN and CDR2 SYDVKM. CDR3 size: 13 residues. V was clipped by 8 bases and J by 2 bases; unmatched bases: 4. For the CDR3, the DNA is TGTGCCAGCGGACAGGGGACTACCTACGAGCAGTACTTC. This translates into CASGQGTTYEQYF.

The chain recombines TRBV11-2 with TRBJ2-3; weak D call: TRBD1 (5 bases). There are 14 residues in the CDR3. Germline V gene sequence: CDR1 SGHAT, CDR2 FQNNGV. Trimming pared 5 bases from V and 4 bases from J, leaving 13 bases between. The CDR3 spells CASSPDIGSDTQYF. The CDR3 coding sequence is TGTGCCAGCAGCCCGGACATTGGGTCAGATACGCAGTATTTT.

J is TRBJ2-3 and V is TRBV29-1; weak D call: TRBD2 (5 bases). The CDR3 is 15 amino acids. Germline V gives CDR1 SQVTM, CDR2 ANQGSEA. Deletions cut 6 bases from V and 0 bases from J, with 16 bases between. CDR3 nucleotide sequence: TGCAGCGTAATCGCCCGGGAAAGGAGCACAGATACGCAGTATTTT. It codes for CSVIARERSTDTQYF.